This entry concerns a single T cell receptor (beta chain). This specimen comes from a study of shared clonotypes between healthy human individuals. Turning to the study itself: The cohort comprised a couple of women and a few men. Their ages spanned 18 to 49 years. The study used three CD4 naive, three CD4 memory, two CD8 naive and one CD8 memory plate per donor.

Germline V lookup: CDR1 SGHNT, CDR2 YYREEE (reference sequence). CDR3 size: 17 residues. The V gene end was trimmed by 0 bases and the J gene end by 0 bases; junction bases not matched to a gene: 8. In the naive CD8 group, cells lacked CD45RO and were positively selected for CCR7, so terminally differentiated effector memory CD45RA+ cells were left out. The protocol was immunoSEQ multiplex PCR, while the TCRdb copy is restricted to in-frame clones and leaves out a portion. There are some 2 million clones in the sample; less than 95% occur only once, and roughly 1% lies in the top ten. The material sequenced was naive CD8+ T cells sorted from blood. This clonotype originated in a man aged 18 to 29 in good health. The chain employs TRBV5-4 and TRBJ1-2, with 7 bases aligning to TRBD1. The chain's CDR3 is CASSLGGGQTTNYGYTF. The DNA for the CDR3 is TGTGCCAGCAGCTTGGGCGGGGGACAGACCACTAACTATGGCTACACCTTC.